A selection of T cell receptor beta chains follows, all from one sample in a study of tumor-infiltrating lymphocytes in localized non-small cell lung cancer. Repertoires were generated with immunoSEQ multiplex PCR, while TCRdb's copy carries only in-frame clones and drops some. This table has some 10,000 clones, around four fifths appearing once. Source material: uninvolved lung tissue not adjacent to the tumor. These receptors originate from a human donor with non-small cell lung cancer. CDR3s include the opening cysteine and the closing phenylalanine or tryptophan. The D gene is left open where the match is weak. Only part of the rows carry a size: once, few, many, or a class if the clone is expanded.

J gene | D gene | clone size | V gene | CDR3 protein | CDR3 DNA
TRBJ2-2 | TRBD2 | once | TRBV9 | CASGERESTGELFF | TGTGCCAGCGGGGAGCGGGAGAGCACCGGGGAGCTGTTTTTT
TRBJ1-5 | - | - | TRBV28 | CASSLSLDQPQHF | TGTGCCAGCAGTTTATCCCTTGATCAGCCCCAGCATTTT
TRBJ1-2 | - | once | TRBV7-3 | CASSLTGDNYGYTF | TGTGCCAGCAGCTTAACCGGGGACAACTATGGCTACACCTTC
TRBJ1-5 | - | - | TRBV5-1 | CASRQTAGSNQPQHF | TGCGCCAGCAGACAGACAGCAGGTAGCAATCAGCCCCAGCATTTT
TRBJ2-1 | - | - | TRBV15 | CATSHISNEQFF | TGTGCCACCAGCCACATCTCCAATGAGCAGTTCTTC
TRBJ2-3 | - | - | TRBV4-3 | CASSRGELGTDTQYF | TGCGCCAGCAGCCGGGGGGAGCTAGGCACAGATACGCAGTATTTT
TRBJ1-2 | - | - | TRBV6-5 | CASSLGADYGYTF | TGTGCCAGCAGTTTAGGGGCAGACTATGGCTACACCTTC
TRBJ2-3 | - | - | TRBV7-9 | CASSSFKDTQYF | TGTGCCAGCAGCTCCTTTAAAGATACGCAGTATTTT
TRBJ2-3 | TRBD2 | - | TRBV5-5 | CASSFRLAGPTRASTDTQYF | TGTGCCAGCAGCTTTCGACTAGCGGGGCCAACTAGGGCTAGCACAGATACGCAGTATTTT
TRBJ1-1 | - | - | TRBV30 | CAWSVSGVNTEAFF | TGTGCCTGGAGTGTATCGGGGGTGAACACTGAAGCTTTCTTT
TRBJ2-3 | TRBD2 | - | TRBV5-1 | CASSRGLAGAVTDTQYF | TGCGCCAGCAGCCGCGGACTAGCGGGAGCAGTAACAGATACGCAGTATTTT
TRBJ2-2 | - | - | TRBV5-1 | CASSLVPGELFF | TGCGCCAGCAGCTTGGTTCCCGGGGAGCTGTTTTTT
TRBJ2-2 | - | - | TRBV29-1 | CSSRATNTGELFF | TGCAGCTCCCGGGCCACCAACACCGGGGAGCTGTTTTTT
TRBJ2-5 | - | - | TRBV9 | CASSSPRSRAWGGTVQETQYF | TGTGCCAGCAGCTCGCCGAGGTCTCGGGCTTGGGGGGGGACAGTCCAAGAGACCCAGTACTTC
TRBJ2-2 | - | - | TRBV6-6 | CASTPDKRHTGELFF | TGTGCCAGCACACCGGACAAAAGGCACACCGGGGAGCTGTTTTTT
TRBJ1-2 | TRBD1 | - | TRBV29-1 | CSAGQFYF | TGCAGCGCGGGACAGTTCTACTTC
TRBJ1-2 | TRBD1 | - | TRBV30 | CAWSERGPPYGYTF | TGTGCCTGGAGTGAGAGGGGGCCCCCCTATGGCTACACCTTC
TRBJ2-3 | TRBD2 | - | TRBV29-1 | CSVEGGLALGTDTQYF | TGCAGCGTTGAAGGAGGACTAGCTTTGGGCACAGATACGCAGTATTTT
TRBJ1-5 | - | - | TRBV5-1 | CAETGNLGNQPQHF | TGCGCGGAGACTGGGAATTTAGGCAATCAGCCCCAGCATTTT
TRBJ1-1 | TRBD1 | - | TRBV6-5 | CASSSNPGTGKGAFF | TGTGCCAGCAGTTCTAATCCCGGGACAGGCAAAGGAGCTTTCTTT
TRBJ2-1 | - | - | TRBV6-5 | CASSYSQVGYNEQFF | TGTGCCAGCAGTTACTCCCAGGTAGGTTACAATGAGCAGTTCTTC
TRBJ1-1 | - | - | TRBV29-1 | CSATVGVTSNTEAFF | TGCAGCGCTACCGTGGGGGTGACATCTAACACTGAAGCTTTCTTT
TRBJ1-5 | - | - | TRBV7-2 | CASSLGLASNQPQHF | TGTGCCAGCAGCCTCGGATTGGCCTCCAATCAGCCCCAGCATTTT
TRBJ2-2 | - | - | TRBV27 | CASSFGTDVNTGELFF | TGTGCCAGCAGTTTCGGGACGGACGTGAACACCGGGGAGCTGTTTTTT
TRBJ2-3 | TRBD2 | - | TRBV11-2 | CASSLIGGAAFSTDTQYF | TGTGCCAGCAGCTTGATCGGGGGGGCCGCTTTTAGCACAGATACGCAGTATTTT
TRBJ1-1 | TRBD1 | - | TRBV27 | CASRRLPRTGLNTEAFF | TGTGCCAGCAGACGACTTCCACGGACAGGCTTGAACACTGAAGCTTTCTTT
TRBJ1-5 | - | - | TRBV5-5 | CASSLEVFGNQPQHF | TGTGCCAGCAGCTTGGAAGTTTTTGGCAATCAGCCCCAGCATTTT
TRBJ1-6 | - | - | TRBV6-1 | CASSEGSPLHF | TGTGCCAGCAGTGAAGGTTCACCCCTCCACTTT
TRBJ2-1 | TRBD2 | - | TRBV19 | CASSLLGGGNYNEQFF | TGTGCCAGTAGTCTACTTGGGGGGGGGAACTACAATGAGCAGTTCTTC
TRBJ1-4 | TRBD1 | - | TRBV27 | CASSTTGNPGGEKLFF | TGTGCCAGCAGTACGACAGGGAATCCCGGGGGCGAAAAACTGTTTTTT
TRBJ2-3 | - | - | TRBV19 | CASTVGAVTDTQYF | TGTGCCAGTACGGTGGGGGCGGTAACAGATACGCAGTATTTT
TRBJ1-1 | - | - | TRBV19 | CASSIKGFSTEAFF | TGTGCCAGTAGTATAAAGGGCTTCTCCACTGAAGCTTTCTTT
TRBJ1-6 | - | - | TRBV7-2 | CASSLDSGLFHF | TGTGCCAGCAGCTTAGACTCGGGATTATTCCACTTT
TRBJ1-1 | TRBD1 | - | TRBV27 | CASRPAGGGFTEAFF | TGTGCCAGCAGGCCTGCAGGGGGGGGGTTTACTGAAGCTTTCTTT